The 23 T cell receptor beta chains given below trace back to one sample, sequenced in a study of graft-versus-host responses after intestinal transplantation. Produced via immunoSEQ multiplex PCR; TCRdb's table is partial and in-frame only. The sample consists of roughly 40,000 clones, 80% to 95% of them appearing once. The source was PBMCs, collected approximately 700 days after intestinal transplantation. These receptors came from a human patient who received an intestinal transplant, so some T cells may come from the graft donor.

This clone was observed a single time. The chain employs TRBV2 and TRBJ1-4; D call uncertain. Trimming left V 3 bases short and J 0 bases short, with 5 bases between. The CDR3 sequence is 14 residues long. Germline V gene data show CDR1 as SNHLY and CDR2 as FYNNEI. For the CDR3, the DNA is TGTGCCAGCAGTGATGCAGCAACTAATGAAAAACTGTTTTTT. It encodes CASSDAATNEKLFF.

This clone was counted once. This chain uses TRBV19 with TRBJ1-1, with D uncertain. The V gene's germline CDR1 is LNHDA and CDR2 SQIVND (reference sequence). This CDR3 has 15 residues. Trimming removed 4 bases from V and 0 bases from J, with 12 bases in between. CDR3 sequence (DNA): TGTGCCAGTAGTAACTACAAAAATTTGAACACTGAAGCTTTCTTT. Its translation is CASSNYKNLNTEAFF.

The chain links TRBV18 to TRBJ2-7; the D gene is possibly TRBD2 (6 bases). The V gene lost 3 bases and the J gene lost 7 bases, with 16 bases spanning the gap. The CDR3 runs to 14 residues. Germline loops: CDR1 KGHSH, CDR2 LQKENI. The CDR3 coding sequence is TGTGCCAGCTCACCCCGGGAGATCTTTTGGGAGCAGTACTTC. This sequence encodes CASSPREIFWEQYF.

The chain joins TRBV5-1 to TRBJ2-5; 7 nucleotides match TRBD1. Matching the DNA end better, TRBJ2-7 makes the J call doubtful. The V gene's germline CDR1 is SGHRS and CDR2 YFSETQ. This CDR3 contains 14 residues. As DNA, the CDR3 is TGCGCCAGCAGTTCCGGGACAGATAACTACGAGCAGTACTTC. It specifies CASSSGTDNYEQYF.

The gene calls are TRBV19 and TRBJ1-2; 8 bases are a match to TRBD1. Germline CDR1 reads LNHDA; CDR2 reads SQIVND (reference sequence). This CDR3 is built from 13 residues. V was clipped by 3 bases and J by 4 bases; unmatched bases: 1. For the CDR3, the DNA is TGTGCCAGTAGTATCGACAGGGGCTATGGCTACACCTTC. This encodes CASSIDRGYGYTF.

CDR3 amino acids: CASSFLDTSRYEQYF. The DNA of the CDR3 is TGTGCCAGCAGCTTTCTGGACACCTCTAGGTACGAGCAGTACTTC. The gene calls are TRBV7-2 and TRBJ2-7; D may be TRBD1 (5 bases). The CDR3 contains 15 residues. The germline V and J ends were trimmed by 3 bases and 4 bases, with 16 bases remaining between them. Germline loops: CDR1 SGHTA, CDR2 FQGNSA.

J is TRBJ2-6 and V is TRBV5-1, with D unclear. The germline V gene encodes CDR1 SGHRS and CDR2 YFSETQ. V gave up 2 bases and J gave up 2 bases, with 8 bases separating them. CDR3 length equals 15 residues. CDR3 in amino acids: CASSFSGTGANVLTF. The DNA of the CDR3 is TGCGCCAGCAGCTTCTCGGGTACTGGGGCCAACGTCCTGACTTTC.

This chain connects TRBV27 to TRBJ1-2, with TRBD1 as a possible D gene (6 bases). From germline, CDR1 is MNHEY and CDR2 SMNVEV (reference sequence). V shed 5 bases and J shed 4 bases, with 17 bases lying between them. The CDR3 covers 15 residues. Here the CDR3 reads CASSPLGGAPYGYTF. CDR3 coding DNA: TGTGCCAGCAGTCCCCTTGGGGGGGCGCCCTATGGCTACACCTTC.

This chain uses TRBV5-4 with TRBJ2-4, with D perhaps matching TRBD1 or TRBD2 (5 bases each). The CDR3 consists of 17 residues. CDR1 and CDR2 (germline): SGHNT, YYREEE (reference sequence). Trimming left V 0 bases short and J 0 bases short, with 13 bases between. CDR3 protein: CASSLGGRVLAKNIQYF. The DNA for the CDR3 is TGTGCCAGCAGCTTGGGGGGACGGGTGTTAGCCAAAAACATTCAGTACTTC.

This clone occurred once. CDR3 bases: TGTGCCAGCATTAAACAGGGGGAAGTGAACACTGAAGCTTTCTTT. Its translation: CASIKQGEVNTEAFF. The rearrangement uses TRBV6-1 and TRBJ1-1; 8 bases line up with TRBD1. CDR1 is MNHNS and CDR2 is SASEGT in the germline V gene. The length of the CDR3 is 15 residues. The V segment lost 7 bases and the J segment 0 bases; nucleotides outside the gene matches: 7.

The chain joins TRBV6-4 to TRBJ1-2; the D gene is possibly TRBD1 (5 bases). Germline V CDR1 and CDR2: MRHNA, SNTAGT. Trimming cost V 3 bases and J 0 bases, with 5 bases left between them. CDR3 length: 13 residues. CDR3 region: CASSEGANYGYTF. The DNA of the CDR3 is TGTGCCAGCAGTGAGGGGGCTAACTATGGCTACACCTTC.

The rearrangement links TRBV12-5 to TRBJ2-3, with D tentatively TRBD1 or TRBD2 (5 bases each). This CDR3 is built from 13 residues. The germline V gene encodes CDR1 LGHNT and CDR2 FRNRAP. Trimming stripped 1 base from V and 4 bases from J, with 6 bases between. This CDR3 reads CASGLGGADTQYF. CDR3 nucleotides: TGTGCTAGTGGTTTGGGAGGGGCAGATACGCAGTATTTT.

Concerning this clone: The sample carries other DNA sequences with the same CDR3. The chain links TRBV9 to TRBJ2-1; D uncertain. V lost 0 bases and J 1 base, leaving 2 bases between the germline ends. This CDR3 has 13 amino acids. The germline gives CDR1 SGDLS, CDR2 YYNGEE. In nucleotides, the CDR3 is TGTGCCAGCAGCGTAGGTTCCTACAATGAGCAGTTCTTC. Its protein product is CASSVGSYNEQFF. Full variable domain (missing parts from reference TRBV9 and TRBJ2-1): DSGVTQTPKHLITATGQRVTLRCSPRSGDLSVYWYQQSLDQGLQFLIQYYNGEERAKGNILERFSAQQFPDLHSELNLSSLELGDSALYFCASSVGSYNEQFFGPGTRLTVL.

This clone came up once. This sequence joins TRBV29-1 and TRBJ2-3; 7 bases are a match to TRBD2. Germline CDR1 is SQVTM and CDR2 is ANQGSEA. J gave up 2 bases and V 5 bases, and 7 bases lay outside the gene matches. The CDR3 consists of 14 residues. The DNA for the CDR3 is TGCAGCGTTTGTATTCTAGCGGACACAGATACGCAGTATTTT. Residues: CSVCILADTDTQYF.

The genes are TRBV7-9 and TRBJ1-2; D is uncertain. Germline V gene sequence: CDR1 SEHNR, CDR2 FQNEAQ (reference sequence). The CDR3 runs to 13 residues. V lost 1 base and J 1 base, leaving 4 bases between the germline ends. This CDR3 reads CASSLGVNYGYTF. The CDR3 DNA is TGTGCCAGCAGCTTAGGGGTTAACTATGGCTACACCTTC.

The chain links TRBV6-1 to TRBJ2-1, with a possible D match to TRBD1 (6 bases). From germline, CDR1 is MNHNS and CDR2 SASEGT. The CDR3 contains 14 residues. The germline V and J ends were trimmed by 6 bases and 1 base, with 10 bases remaining between them. DNA for the CDR3: TGTGCCAGCAGGGGGGCGCCTTCCTACAATGAGCAGTTCTTC. Translated, it gives CASRGAPSYNEQFF.

This clone appeared once. The chain uses TRBV13 and TRBJ2-3, with D perhaps TRBD1 (5 bases). Germline lookup yields CDR1 PRHDT and CDR2 FYEKMQ (reference sequence). This CDR3 spans 14 amino acids. The V end was cut by 8 bases, the J end by 1 base, with 13 bases between. The CDR3 nucleotides are TGTGCCAGCGGGTCGCAGGGCCGCACAGATACGCAGTATTTT. Its translation is CASGSQGRTDTQYF.

This rearrangement joins TRBV19 to TRBJ2-5, with 11 bases matching TRBD2. The CDR3 is 14 amino acids. V dropped 6 bases and J dropped 3; count of bases not matched to a gene: 3. The germline gives CDR1 LNHDA, CDR2 SQIVND (reference sequence). The CDR3 is CASRLAGAEETQYF. CDR3 DNA: TGTGCCAGTAGACTAGCGGGAGCGGAAGAGACCCAGTACTTC.

V and J are TRBV5-6 and TRBJ2-3; D unclear. V was clipped by 2 bases and J by 8 bases, with 6 bases between them. The CDR3 length is 11 residues. Germline values: CDR1 SGHDT, CDR2 YYEEEE. CDR3 in amino acids: CASSFVTTQYF. CDR3 nucleotides: TGTGCCAGCAGCTTTGTGACTACGCAGTATTTT.

In its sample, this clone was seen a few times. The same CDR3 also results from other DNA sequences found in this sample. The chain joins TRBV6-4 to TRBJ2-3, with D maybe TRBD2 (6 bases). This CDR3 comprises 15 residues. Trimming cost V 0 bases and J 1 base, with 8 bases left between them. Germline V gives CDR1 MRHNA, CDR2 SNTAGT. The CDR3 loop reads CASSDSSGGTDTQYF. DNA of the CDR3: TGTGCCAGCAGTGACTCGTCGGGGGGCACAGATACGCAGTATTTT.

The chain recombines TRBV2 with TRBJ2-3; D is ambiguous. The V gene lost 4 bases and the J gene lost 5 bases, with 4 bases spanning the gap. The CDR3 is 11 residues long. Germline CDR1 reads SNHLY; CDR2 reads FYNNEI. CDR3 in amino acids: CASSVLDTQYF. The CDR3, as DNA: TGTGCCAGCAGTGTCTTAGATACGCAGTATTTT.

The chain employs TRBV27 and TRBJ2-2; a possible D gene is TRBD1 (5 bases). CDR3 length: 14 amino acids. Germline CDR1 MNHEY, CDR2 SMNVEV (reference sequence). V lost 0 bases to trimming and J lost 8 bases, with 10 bases between them. In DNA, the CDR3 is TGTGCCAGCAGTTTATCAGGGGCCGGAGGGGAGCTGTTTTTT. Its protein is CASSLSGAGGELFF.

The chain employs TRBV27 and TRBJ1-1; D gene uncertain. The CDR3 totals 13 residues. The germline V gene encodes CDR1 MNHEY and CDR2 SMNVEV (reference sequence). V lost 5 bases and J 3 bases, leaving 10 bases between the germline ends. CDR3 region: CASSPGRDTEAFF. For the CDR3, the DNA is TGTGCCAGCAGTCCTGGACGAGACACTGAAGCTTTCTTT.